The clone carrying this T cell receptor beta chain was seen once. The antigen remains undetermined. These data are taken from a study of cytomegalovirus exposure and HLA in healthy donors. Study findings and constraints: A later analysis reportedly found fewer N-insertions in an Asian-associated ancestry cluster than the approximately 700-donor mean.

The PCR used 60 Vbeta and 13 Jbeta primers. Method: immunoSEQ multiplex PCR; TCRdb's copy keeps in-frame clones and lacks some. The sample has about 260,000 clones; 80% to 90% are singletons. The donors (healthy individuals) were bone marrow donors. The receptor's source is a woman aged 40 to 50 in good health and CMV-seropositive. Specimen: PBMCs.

CDR3 residues: CASSLDSGRGTQYF. The CDR3 coding sequence is TGCGCCAGCAGCTTGGATAGCGGGAGGGGTACGCAGTATTTT. V and J are TRBV5-1 and TRBJ2-3; 11 bases line up with TRBD2. J gave up 8 bases and V 0 bases, and 2 bases lay outside the gene matches. The CDR3 covers 14 residues. From germline, CDR1 is SGHRS and CDR2 YFSETQ.